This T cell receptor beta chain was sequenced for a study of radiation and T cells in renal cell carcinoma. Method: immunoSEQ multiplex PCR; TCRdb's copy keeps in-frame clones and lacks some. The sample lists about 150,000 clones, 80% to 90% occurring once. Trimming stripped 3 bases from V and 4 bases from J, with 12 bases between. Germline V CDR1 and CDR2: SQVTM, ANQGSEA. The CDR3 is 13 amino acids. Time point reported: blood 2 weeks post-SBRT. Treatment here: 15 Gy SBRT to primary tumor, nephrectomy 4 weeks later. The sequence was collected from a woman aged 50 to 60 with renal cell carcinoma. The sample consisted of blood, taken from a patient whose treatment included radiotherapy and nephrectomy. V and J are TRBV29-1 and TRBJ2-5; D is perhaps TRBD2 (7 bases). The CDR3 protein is CSVEWGGRETQYF. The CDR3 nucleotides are TGCAGCGTTGAGTGGGGGGGCCGAGAGACCCAGTACTTC.